The present entry profiles one T cell receptor (beta chain) with its context. The antigen remains undetermined. This CDR3 contains 15 residues. CDR1 SGHNT and CDR2 YYREEE come from the germline V gene (reference sequence). V trimming: 6 bases; J trimming: 1 base; junction bases outside the gene matches: 6. PCR amplification relied on 60 Vbeta primers (plus 13 Jbeta primers). TCRdb's copy holds only in-frame clones and misses some; the assay was immunoSEQ multiplex PCR. Among 100,000 to 150,000 clones listed, 81% were seen once. The sample comes from a study of cytomegalovirus exposure and HLA in healthy donors. Overall study results and limits: According to a later analysis, most TCR beta chains associated with CMV appeared HLA-restricted.

This sequence joins TRBV5-4 and TRBJ2-1, with TRBD1 matching 8 bases. The sample taken for sequencing was PBMCs. This TCR was sampled from a man younger than 35 in good health and CMV-seronegative. CDR3 region: CASTWGTGSYNEQFF. The DNA of the CDR3 is TGTGCCAGCACCTGGGGGACAGGTTCCTACAATGAGCAGTTCTTC.